The clone carrying this TCR beta chain was seen just once. Its antigen is unidentified. Only in-frame clones appear in the TCRdb table, and some are missing; sequencing was by immunoSEQ multiplex PCR. The sample lists 110,000 or so clones; approximately 80% were seen once. The record originates from a study of radiotherapy plus CTLA-4 blockade in lung cancer. Ipilimumab CTLA-4 blockade and focal radiation were given to patients with chemo-refractory metastatic non-small-cell lung cancer. Notes on the study in general: After radiotherapy and ipilimumab, tumor-derived clones expanded in peripheral blood.

The CDR3 spans 15 residues. Trimming took off 3 bases at V and 0 bases at J, with 7 bases between the two ends. CDR1 is SGHDT, CDR2 YYEEEE, per germline. The gene calls are TRBV5-6 and TRBJ2-6; perhaps TRBD1 as D (5 bases). The specimen comprised peripheral blood, sampled from a patient treated with radiotherapy plus ipilimumab. The origin of this receptor is a human donor with non-small cell lung cancer who had a partial response to radiotherapy plus ipilimumab. As DNA, the CDR3 is TGTGCCAGCAGCTCCCAGGGCTCTGGGGCCAACGTCCTGACTTTC. Its translation: CASSSQGSGANVLTF. Filled out from reference TRBV5-6 and TRBJ2-6, the complete variable domain reads DAGVTQSPTHLIKTRGQQVTLRCSPKSGHDTVSWYQQALGQGPQFIFQYYEEEERQRGNFPDRFSGHQFPNYSSELNVNALLLGDSALYLCASSSQGSGANVLTFGAGSRLTVL.